Each of the 16 T cell receptor beta chains below was sequenced from the same sample in a study of blood T cell repertoires in COVID-19. The method was immunoSEQ multiplex PCR; TCRdb's version includes in-frame clones alone and lacks a portion of them. The sample holds approximately 280,000 clones; 85% are singletons and the top ten take about 2.5%. The material sequenced was PBMCs or T cells enriched from blood (not recorded which). The receptors originated from a woman in her forties or fifties who had recovered from COVID-19.

The chain couples TRBV11-2 to TRBJ1-1, with D unclear. CDR3 size: 17 residues. Germline V gives CDR1 SGHAT, CDR2 FQNNGV. Trimming took off 5 bases at V and 1 base at J, with 20 bases between the two ends. The CDR3 loop reads CASSPRREYNKNTEAFF. The CDR3 bases are TGTGCCAGCAGCCCCCGGAGGGAGTATAATAAGAACACTGAAGCTTTCTTT.

This clone was found a few times. The genes are TRBV7-9 and TRBJ1-2; D is unclear. The CDR3 is made up of 13 amino acids. Germline values: CDR1 SEHNR, CDR2 FQNEAQ (reference sequence). V gave up 2 bases and J gave up 6 bases, with 10 bases separating them. This CDR3 is CASSLSLGDGYTF. The CDR3 bases are TGTGCCAGCAGCTTATCCCTCGGGGATGGCTACACCTTC.

The V gene is TRBV5-4, the J gene TRBJ1-2; 7 bases fit TRBD1. The CDR3 is 14 amino acids. V lost 4 bases and J lost 6; bases outside the gene matches: 9. CDR1 is SGHNT, CDR2 YYREEE, per germline (reference sequence). DNA for the CDR3: TGTGCCAGCAGCAGCCAGACAGGGCCCAATGGCTACACCTTC. It specifies CASSSQTGPNGYTF. Looking up the rest from reference TRBV5-4 and TRBJ1-2 gives the full variable domain: ETGVTQSPTHLIKTRGQQVTLRCSSQSGHNTVSWYQQALGQGPQFIFQYYREEENGRGNFPPRFSGLQFPNYSSELNVNALELDDSALYLCASSSQTGPNGYTFGSGTRLTVV.

The gene calls are TRBV24-1 and TRBJ1-1, with a weak D call TRBD1 (5 bases). The CDR3 is made up of 13 amino acids. V was cut by 7 bases and J by 1 base, with 9 bases left in between. Germline assignment: CDR1 KGHDR and CDR2 SFDVKD. The CDR3 protein is CATRETENTEAFF. CDR3 DNA: TGTGCCACCAGGGAGACAGAGAACACTGAAGCTTTCTTT.

V is TRBV7-2 and J is TRBJ2-1; 8 bases align to TRBD2. The ends lost 2 bases at V and 15 bases at J; junction bases unmatched: 6. The CDR3 loop spans 12 amino acids. Germline lookup yields CDR1 SGHTA and CDR2 FQGNSA. CDR3 nucleotide sequence: TGTGCCAGCAGCTTACAGCGGGAGATTTCGTTCTTC. Encoded protein: CASSLQREISFF.

The chain combines TRBV7-2 with TRBJ2-5; possibly TRBD2 for D (6 bases). V shed 5 bases and J shed 1 base, with 14 bases lying between them. The CDR3 runs to 15 residues. Germline assignment: CDR1 SGHTA and CDR2 FQGNSA. The CDR3 DNA follows: TGTGCCAGCAGCCCCAACGGACTAACCCAAGAGACCCAGTACTTC. Translating it yields CASSPNGLTQETQYF. Filled out from reference TRBV7-2 and TRBJ2-5, the complete variable domain reads GAGVSQSPSNKVTEKGKDVELRCDPISGHTALYWYRQSLGQGLEFLIYFQGNSAPDKSGLPSDRFSAERTGGSVSTLTIQRTQQEDSAVYLCASSPNGLTQETQYFGPGTRLLVL.

This chain connects TRBV27 to TRBJ2-3, with TRBD1 as a possible D gene (5 bases). Trimming left V 4 bases short and J 0 bases short, with 8 bases between. The CDR3 spans 14 residues. Germline CDR1 reads MNHEY; CDR2 reads SMNVEV (reference sequence). CDR3: CASSWTSSTDTQYF. The CDR3 DNA follows: TGTGCCAGCAGTTGGACAAGTAGCACAGATACGCAGTATTTT.

The chain has TRBV18 and TRBJ2-3; 7 bases agree with TRBD2. This CDR3 is 15 amino acids long. Unmatched junction bases numbered 4, after V lost 2 bases and J lost 2 bases. Germline lookup yields CDR1 KGHSH and CDR2 LQKENI. The DNA of the CDR3 is TGTGCCAGCTCACCAGCGGGAGACCCCACAGATACGCAGTATTTT. This codes for CASSPAGDPTDTQYF.

The V gene is TRBV10-2, the J gene TRBJ1-6; a possible D gene is TRBD1 (6 bases). CDR3 length: 14 residues. Trimming stripped 6 bases from V and 9 bases from J, with 15 bases between. Germline CDR1 WSHSY, CDR2 SAAADI. In DNA form, the CDR3 reads TGCGCCAGCAGGGGAACAGGGATGGGTTCACCCCTCCACTTT. It specifies CASRGTGMGSPLHF.

V and J are TRBV7-2 and TRBJ2-1; 7 bases match TRBD1. The CDR3 runs to 14 residues. The ends lost 5 bases at V and 9 bases at J; junction bases unmatched: 10. Looked up from germline, CDR1 is SGHTA and CDR2 is FQGNSA. CDR3 sequence reads: CASSPDRDYGEQFF. The CDR3 DNA follows: TGTGCCAGCAGCCCTGACAGGGATTACGGTGAGCAGTTCTTC.

The gene calls are TRBV24-1 and TRBJ1-1; 8 nucleotides agree with TRBD1. Germline V gene sequence: CDR1 KGHDR, CDR2 SFDVKD. CDR3 length: 14 amino acids. V lost 3 bases, J lost 4 bases, and 3 bases stayed unmatched. The CDR3: CATSDDTGGTEAFF. The CDR3 nucleotides are TGTGCCACCAGTGATGATACAGGGGGCACTGAAGCTTTCTTT.

The chain uses TRBV10-3 and TRBJ1-3, with TRBD1 identical over 7 bases. Germline V lookup: CDR1 ENHRY, CDR2 SYGVKD. CDR3 length: 15 residues. V was clipped by 5 bases and J by 0 bases; unmatched bases: 4. The CDR3: CAISLGQNSGNTIYF. The CDR3 DNA reads TGTGCCATCAGTCTGGGACAGAACTCTGGAAACACCATATATTTT.

The chain joins TRBV10-3 to TRBJ2-1; the match to TRBD1 covers 9 bases. The CDR3 is 16 residues long. The V segment lost 3 bases and the J segment 3 bases; nucleotides outside the gene matches: 6. Per the germline V gene, CDR1 is ENHRY and CDR2 is SYGVKD. The CDR3 DNA follows: TGTGCCATCAGTGACCTGACAGGGGGAAGCTACAATGAGCAGTTCTTC. Protein sequence: CAISDLTGGSYNEQFF.

The J gene is TRBJ2-1, the V gene TRBV18; D is possibly TRBD1 (5 bases). CDR3 length: 13 amino acids. Per the germline V gene, CDR1 is KGHSH and CDR2 is LQKENI. V lost 4 bases to trimming and J lost 8 bases, with 12 bases between them. As DNA, the CDR3 is TGTGCCAGCTCACTACGACAGCTGGATGAGCAGTTCTTC. Protein product: CASSLRQLDEQFF.

The CDR3 region is CASSPRGATNYGYTF. CDR3 coding DNA: TGTGCCAGCAGCCCAAGAGGAGCAACCAACTATGGCTACACCTTC. The V gene is TRBV14, the J gene TRBJ1-2; D is uncertain. Trimming left V 4 bases short and J 2 bases short, with 14 bases between. Germline V gene sequence: CDR1 SGHDN, CDR2 FVKESK. CDR3 length equals 15 residues.

This sequence joins TRBV11-2 and TRBJ1-2; possible D gene TRBD1, 5 bases. This CDR3 is 13 amino acids long. V lost 1 base, J lost 8 bases, and 11 bases lay in between. Germline-derived CDR1 and CDR2 are SGHAT and FQNNGV. DNA of the CDR3: TGTGCCAGCAGCTTAGCTTCAGGGCAGGGCTACACCTTC. It specifies CASSLASGQGYTF.